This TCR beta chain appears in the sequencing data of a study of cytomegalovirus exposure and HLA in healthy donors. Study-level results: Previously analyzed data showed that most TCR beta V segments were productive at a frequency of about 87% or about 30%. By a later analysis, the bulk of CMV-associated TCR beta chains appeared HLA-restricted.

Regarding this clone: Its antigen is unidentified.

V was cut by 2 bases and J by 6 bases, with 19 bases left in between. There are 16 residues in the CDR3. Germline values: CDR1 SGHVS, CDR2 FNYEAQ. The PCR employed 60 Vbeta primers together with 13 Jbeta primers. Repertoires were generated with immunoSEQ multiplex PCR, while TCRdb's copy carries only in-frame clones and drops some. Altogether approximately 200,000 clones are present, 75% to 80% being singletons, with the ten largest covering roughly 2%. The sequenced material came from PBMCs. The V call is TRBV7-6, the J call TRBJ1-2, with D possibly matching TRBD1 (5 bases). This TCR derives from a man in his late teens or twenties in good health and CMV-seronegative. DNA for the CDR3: TGTGCCAGCAGCTTATGGCAAGGGGAGGAATTGCATGGCTACACCTTC. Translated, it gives CASSLWQGEELHGYTF. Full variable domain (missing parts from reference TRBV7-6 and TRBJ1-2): GAGVSQSPRYKVTKRGQDVALRCDPISGHVSLYWYRQALGQGPEFLTYFNYEAQQDKSGLPNDRFSAERPEGSISTLTIQRTEQRDSAMYRCASSLWQGEELHGYTFGSGTRLTVV.